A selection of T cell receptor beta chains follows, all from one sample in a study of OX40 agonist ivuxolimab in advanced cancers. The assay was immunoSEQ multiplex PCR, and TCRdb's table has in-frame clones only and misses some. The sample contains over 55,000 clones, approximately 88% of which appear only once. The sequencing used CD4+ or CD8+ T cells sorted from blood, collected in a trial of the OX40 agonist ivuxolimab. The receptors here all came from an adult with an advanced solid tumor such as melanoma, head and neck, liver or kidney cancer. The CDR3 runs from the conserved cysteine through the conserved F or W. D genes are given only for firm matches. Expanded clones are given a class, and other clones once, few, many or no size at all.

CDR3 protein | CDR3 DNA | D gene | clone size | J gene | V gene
CASSQVGFTDTQYF | TGCGCCAGCAGCCAAGTAGGATTCACAGATACGCAGTATTTT | - | - | TRBJ2-3 | TRBV4-1
CASSLIQGSSYNSPLHF | TGTGCCAGCAGTCTAATACAGGGTAGCTCCTATAATTCACCCCTCCACTTT | - | few | TRBJ1-6 | TRBV28
CASSVAPGAVNSPLHF | TGTGCCAGCAGCGTTGCCCCCGGGGCCGTCAATTCACCCCTCCACTTT | - | once | TRBJ1-6 | TRBV5-4
CASSGTSGNTGELFF | TGCGCCAGCAGCGGGACTAGCGGGAACACCGGGGAGCTGTTTTTT | TRBD2 | - | TRBJ2-2 | TRBV5-1
CASSPGQNTGELFF | TGCGCCAGCAGCCCGGGCCAGAACACCGGGGAGCTGTTTTTT | - | few | TRBJ2-2 | TRBV5-1
CASSLASSPLHF | TGTGCCAGCAGCTTAGCTAGTTCACCCCTCCACTTT | - | - | TRBJ1-6 | TRBV5-4
CASSWGYEQYF | TGTGCCAGCAGCTGGGGTTACGAGCAGTACTTC | - | few | TRBJ2-7 | TRBV7-8
CASSLLPTNEKLFF | TGTGCCAGCAGTCTTTTACCAACTAATGAAAAACTGTTTTTT | - | - | TRBJ1-4 | TRBV28
CASSVDRTSGAYNEQFF | TGTGCCAGCAGCGTAGATAGGACTAGCGGAGCTTACAATGAGCAGTTCTTC | TRBD2 | - | TRBJ2-1 | TRBV9
CASSDRGGANTGELFF | TGTGCCAGTAGCGATCGGGGGGGAGCGAACACCGGGGAGCTGTTTTTT | TRBD2 | once | TRBJ2-2 | TRBV19
CASSNHNNDEQFF | TGTGCCAGCAGTAACCACAATAACGATGAGCAGTTCTTC | - | - | TRBJ2-1 | TRBV28
CASSPGQETQYF | TGTGCCAGCAGTCCAGGGCAAGAGACCCAGTACTTC | - | - | TRBJ2-5 | TRBV6-5
CASSQDGQGNYNSPLHF | TGCGCCAGCAGCCAAGATGGGCAGGGGAACTATAATTCACCCCTCCACTTT | - | - | TRBJ1-6 | TRBV4-1